This T cell receptor (beta chain) appears in the sequencing data of a study of human T cells and chemical hapten exposure. Within the library, unique molecular identifiers were attached to each individual cDNA molecule. TCRdb re-called the RACE reads through MiXCR, storing one row per CDR3 protein. The top ten hold 1.3% to 1.5% of the sample, which has roughly 150,000 distinct CDR3 sequences, over 9.5% seen once. From germline, CDR1 is SGDLS and CDR2 YYNGEE. Trimming removed 4 bases at V and 0 bases at J, with 13 bases between. The CDR3 has 15 residues. Notes on the study in general: DPC sensitization did not alter TCRs above 1 in 1000 frequency.

Time point described: patch test 2, 6 weeks after DPC sensitization. Noted treatment: therapeutic diphenylcyclopropenone sensitization with weekly scalp DPC. This clonotype was detected ten times or more. What it binds is unknown. The V and J genes are TRBV9 and TRBJ1-1, with D possibly TRBD1 on 5 matching bases. Sequencing used whole blood, obtained in connection with sensitization to the hapten diphenylcyclopropenone (DPC). The TCR comes from a woman between 50 and 59 years old with alopecia areata. Some clones in this sample may be carry-over from other donors' samples. CDR3 amino acids: CASSPQGSMNTEAFF. The CDR3 nucleotides read TGTGCCAGCAGCCCCCAGGGCAGCATGAACACTGAAGCTTTCTTT.